The 4 T cell receptor beta chains reported below all come from one sample, sequenced in a study of cytomegalovirus exposure and HLA in healthy donors. Vbeta (60) and Jbeta (13) primers were used in the PCR. The assay was immunoSEQ multiplex PCR, and TCRdb's table has in-frame clones only and misses some. The data contain approximately 150,000 clones, roughly 75% of them seen just once; the ten biggest clones take up over 2.5%. Sequenced material: PBMCs. The origin of the receptors is a female donor in good health and CMV-seronegative.

This clone was detected only a few times. One end of the junction does not line up with germline, which may come from a read error. This chain links TRBV2 with TRBJ2-1; 8 bases line up with TRBD1. This CDR3 contains 12 residues. CDR1 is SNHLY and CDR2 is FYNNEI in the germline V gene. The CDR3, as DNA: TGTGCCAGCAGTCTTCCCGGGACAGGTCTGGTCTTC. It is translated as CASSLPGTGLVF.

About this clone: A junction boundary mismatches the germline segment, possibly from a read error. The CDR3 nucleotides are TGTGTCAGCAGTTTAGGGGGCGAGTCAGATACGCAGTATTTT. Translation gives CVSSLGGESDTQYF. The V gene is TRBV28, the J gene TRBJ2-3; 7 positions match TRBD1. Germline V gene sequence: CDR1 MDHEN, CDR2 SYDVKM. The CDR3 length is 14 residues.

This chain links TRBV4-2 with TRBJ1-1, with a possible D match to TRBD1 (6 bases). CDR1 is LGHNA and CDR2 is YNFKEQ in the germline V gene. The CDR3 consists of 13 residues. Trimming removed 1 base at V and 5 bases at J, with 8 bases between. The CDR3 protein is CASSQVRGTEAFF. CDR3 nucleotide sequence: TGTGCCAGCAGCCAAGTGAGGGGGACTGAAGCTTTCTTT.

This clone turned up a few times. This rearrangement joins TRBV28 to TRBJ1-5, with D uncertain. Trimming left V 3 bases short and J 4 bases short, with 7 bases between. Germline CDR1 MDHEN, CDR2 SYDVKM. This CDR3 is 13 amino acids long. The CDR3 bases are TGTGCCAGCAGTTTGGCGGGGAATCAGCCCCAGCATTTT. It translates to CASSLAGNQPQHF.